The TCR beta chain described here comes from a study of blood T cell repertoires in COVID-19. Repertoires were generated with immunoSEQ multiplex PCR, while TCRdb's copy carries only in-frame clones and drops some. This sample has about 160,000 clones, with about 85% found just once. The TCR sequence derives from a human donor with acute or convalescent COVID-19. The donor label of this sample is uncertain. The source material was peripheral blood.

In DNA, the CDR3 is TGTGCCAGCAGCGTAGCCACGGGGAGTAATTCACCCCTCCACTTT. It translates to CASSVATGSNSPLHF. The chain has TRBV9 and TRBJ1-6, with unresolved D. V shed 0 bases and J shed 6 bases, with 10 bases lying between them. The germline V gene has CDR1 SGDLS and CDR2 YYNGEE. CDR3 size: 15 residues.